Listed below are T cell receptor beta chains from one sample, sequenced in a study of blood T cell repertoires in COVID-19. The method was immunoSEQ multiplex PCR; TCRdb's version includes in-frame clones alone and lacks a portion of them. The sample consists of under 95,000 clones, 65% to 90% of them appearing once. Sequenced material: peripheral blood. These receptors were collected from a man aged 45-60 years with COVID-19, enrolled during active disease. CDR3s leave out the opening cysteine and the closing phenylalanine or tryptophan.

13,TRBJ2-5,TRBV25-1,ASSQPSGDQETQY
14,TRBJ1-5,TRBV7-8,ASSSGVRGSNQPQH
11,TRBJ2-5,TRBV29-1,SVGQGAGETQY
12,TRBJ2-5,TRBV6-5,ASSRQGFTVTQY
11,TRBJ2-2,TRBV30,AWSETSPGELF
12,TRBJ2-2,TRBV10-1,ASRRGLNTGELF
12,TRBJ1-6,TRBV5-1,ASSLNQRDSPLH
13,TRBJ1-5,TRBV6-5,ASGSGGRSNQPQH
12,TRBJ1-4,TRBV6-5,ASSSGQGAEKLF
15,TRBJ1-3,TRBV19,ASSGARLAGSGNTIY
11,TRBJ1-1,TRBV3-1/TRBV3-2,ASSRPGNTEAF
11,TRBJ2-7,TRBV29-1,SARTGDGDEQY
12,TRBJ1-4,TRBV7-9,ASTHGRANEKLF
15,TRBJ2-1,TRBV24-1,ATSDLITGGSYNEQF
11,TRBJ1-2,TRBV19,ASSTTGGYGYT
13,TRBJ2-7,TRBV14,ASSQGRTAVYEQY
11,TRBJ2-1,TRBV6-5,AVRQGSYNEQF
12,TRBJ2-5,TRBV5-4,ASSAQGGLETQY
17,TRBJ2-7,TRBV9,ASSVNGEQGIEVSYEQY
13,TRBJ2-1,TRBV6-2/TRBV6-3,ASSYSTGSNNEQF
16,TRBJ1-1,TRBV21-1,ASRKEGAGGDMNTEAF